This T cell receptor (beta chain) comes out of a study of blood T cell repertoires in COVID-19. At the level of the study: The study drew acute and convalescent COVID-19 samples from the United States, Italy and Spain. From T cells, B-cell-depleted T cells, or PBMCs came the material, which was cDNA or gDNA.

J gave up 2 bases and V 0 bases, and 11 bases lay outside the gene matches. Germline-derived CDR1 and CDR2 are MNHEY and SVGEGT. This CDR3 contains 18 residues. Per the authors' pipeline: Reference gene primers were amplified, and this amplification served to estimate nucleated cell counts. The repertoire was sequenced with immunoSEQ multiplex PCR; TCRdb's copy has only in-frame clones and lacks some. V and J calls and clone size are copied from that table; D and trimming were computed from the DNA. Of over 150,000 clones in the sample, around 90% are singletons; the top ten hold 2% to 2.5%. The chain recombines TRBV6-2 or TRBV6-3 with TRBJ2-3; 7 bases line up with TRBD2. The receptor was isolated from a woman in her twenties or thirties who had recovered from COVID-19. The specimen sequenced was PBMCs or T cells enriched from blood (not recorded which). CDR3 in amino acids: CASSYSLADDIHTDTQYF. The CDR3 region has the DNA TGTGCCAGCAGTTACTCGCTAGCGGACGACATCCACACAGATACGCAGTATTTT.